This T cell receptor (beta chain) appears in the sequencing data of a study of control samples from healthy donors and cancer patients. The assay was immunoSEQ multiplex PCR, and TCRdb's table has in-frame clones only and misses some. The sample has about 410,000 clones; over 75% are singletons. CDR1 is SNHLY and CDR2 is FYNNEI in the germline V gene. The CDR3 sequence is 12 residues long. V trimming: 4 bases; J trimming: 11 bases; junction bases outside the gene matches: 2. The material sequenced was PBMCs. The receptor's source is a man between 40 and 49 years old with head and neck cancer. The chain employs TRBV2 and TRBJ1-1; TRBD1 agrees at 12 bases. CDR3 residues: CASSGDRGLAFF. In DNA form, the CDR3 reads TGTGCCAGCAGTGGGGACAGGGGGCTGGCTTTCTTT.